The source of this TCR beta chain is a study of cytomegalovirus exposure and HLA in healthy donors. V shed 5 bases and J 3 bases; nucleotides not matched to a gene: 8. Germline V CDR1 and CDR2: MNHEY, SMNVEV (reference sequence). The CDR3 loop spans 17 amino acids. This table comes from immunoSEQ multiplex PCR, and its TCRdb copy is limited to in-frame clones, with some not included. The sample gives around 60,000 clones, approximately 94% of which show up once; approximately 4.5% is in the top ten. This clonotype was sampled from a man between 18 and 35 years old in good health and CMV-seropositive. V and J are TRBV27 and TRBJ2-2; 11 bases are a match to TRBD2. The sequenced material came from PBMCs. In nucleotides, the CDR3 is TGTGCCAGCAGTGCATATAGCGGGAGGGAATACACCGGGGAGCTGTTTTTT. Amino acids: CASSAYSGREYTGELFF.